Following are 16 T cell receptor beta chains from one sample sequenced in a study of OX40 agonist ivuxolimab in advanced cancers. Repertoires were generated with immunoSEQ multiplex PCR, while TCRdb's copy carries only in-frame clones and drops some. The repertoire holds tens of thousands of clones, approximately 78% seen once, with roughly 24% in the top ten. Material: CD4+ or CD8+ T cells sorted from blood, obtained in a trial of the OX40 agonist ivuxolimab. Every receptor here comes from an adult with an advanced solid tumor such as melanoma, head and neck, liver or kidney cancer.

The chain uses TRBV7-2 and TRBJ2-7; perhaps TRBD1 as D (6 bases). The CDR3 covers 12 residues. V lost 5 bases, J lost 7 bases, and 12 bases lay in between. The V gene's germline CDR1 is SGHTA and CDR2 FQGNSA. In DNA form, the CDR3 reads TGTGCCAGCAGCGTCCAGGGGAATGAGCAGTACTTC. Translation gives CASSVQGNEQYF.

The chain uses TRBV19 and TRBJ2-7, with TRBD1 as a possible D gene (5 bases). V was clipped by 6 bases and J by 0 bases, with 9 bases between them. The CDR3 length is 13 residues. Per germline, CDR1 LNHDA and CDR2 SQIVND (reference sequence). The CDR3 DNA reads TGTGCCAGTAGGCAGGGTAGCTCCTACGAGCAGTACTTC. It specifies CASRQGSSYEQYF.

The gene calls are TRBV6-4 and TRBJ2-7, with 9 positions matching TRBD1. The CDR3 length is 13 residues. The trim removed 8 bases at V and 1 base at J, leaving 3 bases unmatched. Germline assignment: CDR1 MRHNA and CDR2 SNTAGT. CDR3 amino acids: CASLGTGSYEQYF. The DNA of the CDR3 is TGTGCCAGCTTGGGGACAGGGTCCTACGAGCAGTACTTC.

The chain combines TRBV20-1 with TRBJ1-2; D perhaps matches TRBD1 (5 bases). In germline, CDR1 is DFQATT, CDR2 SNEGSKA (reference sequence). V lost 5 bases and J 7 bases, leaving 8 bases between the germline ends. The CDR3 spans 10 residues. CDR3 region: CSALGGGYTF. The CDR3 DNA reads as TGCAGTGCTCTGGGGGGTGGCTACACCTTC.

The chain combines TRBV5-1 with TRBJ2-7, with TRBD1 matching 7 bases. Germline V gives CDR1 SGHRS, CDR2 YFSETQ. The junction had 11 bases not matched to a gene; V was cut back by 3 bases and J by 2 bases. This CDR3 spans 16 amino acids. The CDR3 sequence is CASSWDRDSVTYEQYF. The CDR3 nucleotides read TGCGCCAGCAGCTGGGACCGGGACAGCGTAACCTACGAGCAGTACTTC.

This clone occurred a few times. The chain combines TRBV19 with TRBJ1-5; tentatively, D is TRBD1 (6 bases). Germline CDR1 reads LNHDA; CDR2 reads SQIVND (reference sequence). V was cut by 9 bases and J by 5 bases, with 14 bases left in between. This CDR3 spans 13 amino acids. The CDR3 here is CASRTATDQPQHF. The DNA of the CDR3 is TGTGCCAGCAGGACAGCGACAGATCAGCCCCAGCATTTT. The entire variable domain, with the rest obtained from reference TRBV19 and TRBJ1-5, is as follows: DGGITQSPKYLFRKEGQNVTLSCEQNLNHDAMYWYRQDPGQGLRLIYYSQIVNDFQKGDIAEGYSVSREKKESFPLTVTSAQKNPTAFYLCASRTATDQPQHFGDGTRLSIL.

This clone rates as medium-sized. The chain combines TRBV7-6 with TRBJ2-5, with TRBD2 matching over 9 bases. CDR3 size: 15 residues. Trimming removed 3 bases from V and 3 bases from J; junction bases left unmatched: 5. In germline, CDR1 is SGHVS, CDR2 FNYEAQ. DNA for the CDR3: TGTGCCAGCAGCTTCCTAGCGGGGCTCGAAGAGACCCAGTACTTC. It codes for CASSFLAGLEETQYF.

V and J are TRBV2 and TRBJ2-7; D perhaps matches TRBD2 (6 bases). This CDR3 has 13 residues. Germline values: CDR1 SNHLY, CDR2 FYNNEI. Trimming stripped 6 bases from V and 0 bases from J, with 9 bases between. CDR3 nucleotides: TGTGCCAGCAGCGGGGGAGGCTCCTACGAGCAGTACTTC. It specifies CASSGGGSYEQYF.

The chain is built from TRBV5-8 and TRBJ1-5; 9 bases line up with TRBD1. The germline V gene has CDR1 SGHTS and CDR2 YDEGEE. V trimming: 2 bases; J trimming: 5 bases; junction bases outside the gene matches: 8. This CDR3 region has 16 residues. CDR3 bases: TGTGCCAGCAGCTTCATACCAGGGACAGGGTATCAGCCCCAGCATTTT. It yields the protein CASSFIPGTGYQPQHF.

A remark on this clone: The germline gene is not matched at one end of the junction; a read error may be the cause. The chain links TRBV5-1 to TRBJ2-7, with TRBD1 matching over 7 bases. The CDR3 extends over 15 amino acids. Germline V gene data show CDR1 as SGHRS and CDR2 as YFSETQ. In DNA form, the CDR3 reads TGCGCCAGCAGTTTGGGACAGTGGCCCTCCTACGAGCAGTACTTC. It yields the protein CASSLGQWPSYEQYF.

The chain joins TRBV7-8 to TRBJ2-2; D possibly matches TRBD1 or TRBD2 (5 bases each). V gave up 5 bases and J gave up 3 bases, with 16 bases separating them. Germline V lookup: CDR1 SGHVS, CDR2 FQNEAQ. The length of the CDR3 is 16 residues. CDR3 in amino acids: CASSARLGVDTGELFF. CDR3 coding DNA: TGTGCCAGCAGCGCGAGGCTGGGGGTAGACACCGGGGAGCTGTTTTTT.

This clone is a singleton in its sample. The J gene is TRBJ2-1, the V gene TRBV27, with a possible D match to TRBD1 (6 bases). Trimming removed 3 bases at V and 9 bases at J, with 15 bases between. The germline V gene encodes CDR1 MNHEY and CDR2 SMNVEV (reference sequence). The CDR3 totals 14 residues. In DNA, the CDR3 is TGTGCCAGCAGTTTTTATCAGGGGTCAGGTGAGCAGTTCTTC. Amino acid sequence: CASSFYQGSGEQFF.

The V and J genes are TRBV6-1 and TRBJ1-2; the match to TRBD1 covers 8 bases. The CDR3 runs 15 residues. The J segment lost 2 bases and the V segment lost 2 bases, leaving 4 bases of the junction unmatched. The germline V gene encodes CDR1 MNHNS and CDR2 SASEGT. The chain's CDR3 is CASSEYQGANYGYTF. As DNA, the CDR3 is TGTGCCAGCAGTGAATATCAGGGGGCCAACTATGGCTACACCTTC.

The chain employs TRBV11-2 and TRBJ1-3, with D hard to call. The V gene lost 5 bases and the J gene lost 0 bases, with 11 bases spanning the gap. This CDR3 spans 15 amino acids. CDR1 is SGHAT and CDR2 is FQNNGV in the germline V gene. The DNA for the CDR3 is TGTGCCAGCAGCCCCTCGGGATTCTCTGGAAACACCATATATTTT. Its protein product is CASSPSGFSGNTIYF.

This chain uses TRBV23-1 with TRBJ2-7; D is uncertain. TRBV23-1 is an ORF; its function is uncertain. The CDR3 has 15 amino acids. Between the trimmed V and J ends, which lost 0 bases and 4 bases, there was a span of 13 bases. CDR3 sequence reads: CASSQSYISPYEQYF. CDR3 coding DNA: TGCGCCAGCAGTCAATCCTATATATCCCCATACGAGCAGTACTTC.

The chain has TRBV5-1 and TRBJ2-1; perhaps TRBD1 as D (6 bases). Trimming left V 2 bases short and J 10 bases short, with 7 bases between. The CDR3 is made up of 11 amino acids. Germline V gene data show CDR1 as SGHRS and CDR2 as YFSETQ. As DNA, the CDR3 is TGCGCCAGCAGCTTAGGGACAGAGCAGTTCTTC. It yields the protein CASSLGTEQFF. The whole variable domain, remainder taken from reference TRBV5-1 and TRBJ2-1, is KAGVTQTPRYLIKTRGQQVTLSCSPISGHRSVSWYQQTPGQGLQFLFEYFSETQRNKGNFPGRFSGRQFSNSRSEMNVSTLELGDSALYLCASSLGTEQFFGPGTRLTVL.